The count of the clone carrying this TCR beta chain is one. This sample is part of a study of low-dose radiotherapy and immunotherapy resistance in tumors. Looking at the study overall: The study administered intravenous cyclophosphamide at 200 mg/m2 every two weeks, one day ahead of radiation and immunotherapy.

After removal of 5 bases from V and 6 bases from J, the junction contained 11 bases not matched to a gene. In germline, CDR1 is LNHNV, CDR2 YYDKDF (reference sequence). There are 16 residues in the CDR3. Alpha- and beta-chain coverage of first-strand cDNA came from TRAV- and TRBV-specific primers. For amplifying TCRs, the PCR ran for about 20 cycles with Phusion, which was used together with a constant-region primer and the adapter on the V primers. Researchers amplified the isolated mRNA using in vitro transcription. TCRdb passed the reads through MiXCR, listing each CDR3 protein once. The data contain almost 45,000 distinct CDR3 sequences, less than 30% of them singletons. Time point described: after trial treatment. Treatment here: LDRT plus nivolumab, ipilimumab, low-dose cyclophosphamide and aspirin (RACIN trial).

This receptor was identified in a male donor with prostate cancer. The chain carries TRBV15 and TRBJ1-4; the match to TRBD1 covers 8 bases. The material sequenced was PBMCs, taken after low-dose radiotherapy plus immunotherapy. This CDR3 reads CATSSKYETGDEKLFF. In nucleotides, the CDR3 is TGTGCCACCAGCTCTAAATACGAGACAGGGGATGAAAAACTGTTTTTT.